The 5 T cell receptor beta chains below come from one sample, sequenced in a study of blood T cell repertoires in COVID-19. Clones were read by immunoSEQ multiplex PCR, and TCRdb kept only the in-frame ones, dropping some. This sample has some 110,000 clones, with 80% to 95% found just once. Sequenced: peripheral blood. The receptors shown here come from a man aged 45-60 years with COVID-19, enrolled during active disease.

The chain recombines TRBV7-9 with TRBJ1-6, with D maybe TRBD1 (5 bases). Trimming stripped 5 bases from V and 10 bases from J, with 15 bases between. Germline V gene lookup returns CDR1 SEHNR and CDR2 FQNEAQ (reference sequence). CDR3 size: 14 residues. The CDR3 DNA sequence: TGTGCCAGCAGCCGAGACAGCGCTGGGTCACCCCTCCACTTT. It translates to CASSRDSAGSPLHF.

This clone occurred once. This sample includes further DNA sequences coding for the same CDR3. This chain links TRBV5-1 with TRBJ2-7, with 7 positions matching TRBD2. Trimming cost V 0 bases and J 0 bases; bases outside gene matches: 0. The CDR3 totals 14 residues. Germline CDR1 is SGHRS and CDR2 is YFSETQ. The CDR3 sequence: CASSLAGGSYEQYF. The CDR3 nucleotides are TGCGCCAGCAGCTTGGCGGGAGGCTCCTACGAGCAGTACTTC. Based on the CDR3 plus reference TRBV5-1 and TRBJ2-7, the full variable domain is KAGVTQTPRYLIKTRGQQVTLSCSPISGHRSVSWYQQTPGQGLQFLFEYFSETQRNKGNFPGRFSGRQFSNSRSEMNVSTLELGDSALYLCASSLAGGSYEQYFGPGTRLTVT.

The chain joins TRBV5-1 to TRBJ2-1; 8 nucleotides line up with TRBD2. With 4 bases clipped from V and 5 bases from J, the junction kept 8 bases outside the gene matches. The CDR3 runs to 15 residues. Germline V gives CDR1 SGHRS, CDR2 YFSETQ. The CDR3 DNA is TGCGCCAGCAGCGCTTCTAGCGGGCTCAACAATGAGCAGTTCTTC. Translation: CASSASSGLNNEQFF.

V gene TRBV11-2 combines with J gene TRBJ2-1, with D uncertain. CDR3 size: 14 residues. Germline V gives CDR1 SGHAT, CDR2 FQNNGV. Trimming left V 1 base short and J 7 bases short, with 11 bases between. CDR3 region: CASSLARVKNEQFF. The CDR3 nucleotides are TGTGCCAGCAGCTTAGCCCGGGTTAAGAATGAGCAGTTCTTC.

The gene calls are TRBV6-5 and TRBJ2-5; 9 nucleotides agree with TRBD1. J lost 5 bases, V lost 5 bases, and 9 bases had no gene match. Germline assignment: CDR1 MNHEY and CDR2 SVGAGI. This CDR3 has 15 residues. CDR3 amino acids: CASSRTGTGMETQYF. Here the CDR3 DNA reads TGTGCCAGCAGTCGGACCGGGACAGGGATGGAGACCCAGTACTTC.